The source of this T cell receptor (beta chain) is a study of cytomegalovirus exposure and HLA in healthy donors. The CDR3 loop spans 14 amino acids. Germline CDR1 and CDR2: SGHRS and YFSETQ. The V and J ends lost 2 bases and 5 bases respectively, with 13 bases between them. The table came from immunoSEQ multiplex PCR; TCRdb's copy has only in-frame clones and leaves some out. The data contain 130,000 to 150,000 clones, 86% of them singletons. With regard to this clone: The antigen is unknown.

The study's findings and limits: Researchers catalogued approximately 170 TCR beta chains as cytomegalovirus-associated. Reports indicated that the classifier achieved high specificity and sensitivity in diagnosing cytomegalovirus status.

The TCR comes from a man between 18 and 35 years old in good health and CMV-seronegative. Material: PBMCs. This rearrangement joins TRBV5-1 to TRBJ1-2, with a possible D match to TRBD1 (5 bases). The DNA for the CDR3 is TGCGCCAGCAGCTTCTCAGGGCCAGGTTATGGCTACACCTTC. This codes for CASSFSGPGYGYTF.